This record concerns one TCR beta chain sequence. The antigen it binds to is not known. No base quality values were provided; no much bigger clone lies one nucleotide off. The entry originates in a study of long-term antiretroviral therapy in people with HIV (dated by TCRdb to 2021 to 2024). Turning to the overall study: The earliest samples were collected roughly a decade before the 2015 WHO recommendation for immediate ART, at a time when ART was usually postponed until CD4 counts fell. A retrospective serial study tested whether changes in peripheral blood TRB repertoire composition and diversity were associated with ART initiation and durable HIV suppression. A total of over 150 cryopreserved PBMC samples came from 30 or so adults with confirmed HIV infection and were collected serially over a mean of roughly six years (range 1-12). Of the 30 or so participants with HIV, ten to eleven were female. No cross-contamination during QIAcube processing was seen in test extractions of a monoclonal T-cell line run alongside around 34 polyclonal samples.

To be included, a participant needed at least one PBMC sample from before ART initiation plus at least two post-ART samples. All participants with HIV were treated in the United States of America. Before DNA extraction, cryopreserved samples of 1-10 million PBMC were thawed and then washed. At the time of the earliest PBMC sample, participants with HIV were aged between about 23 and 54 years. PBMC samples from each participant spanned 1-4 timepoints before ART initiation and 2-8 timepoints after ART initiation, with a median of 7 samples. For every participant, serial HIV viral load, CD4+ T-cell count, ART history and demographic data were obtained. Using a Qiagen kit on a QIAcube, genomic DNA was extracted from unsorted PBMC, with samples processed in batches of 12. Here is what the overall study found, with its caveats: The samples span the years 2004 to 2017, and the ART regimens used at that time may not be as effective as current regimens. Because pre-ART samples had limited cell numbers, profiling was done on unsorted PBMC rather than on sorted CD4+ and CD8+ T cells. CDR3 length ranges in HIV repertoires were narrower than in controls, and network structure suggested an antigen-experienced repertoire with only a slight naive shift after ART. The repertoire was dominated across all time points by expanded TRB clones identified before ART initiation, although this dominance was seen to fluctuate and to decrease in many PLHIV after ART. No data were available on ART adherence, viral resistance or therapy changes, limiting inferences about post-ART repertoire changes. A significant increase in TRB diversity was found to be associated with ART initiation, although TRB diversity was observed to remain significantly below that of transplant donor controls even after long-term ART. Owing to limited PBMC availability, only the TCR beta chain was sequenced, without alpha chain pairing.

The immunoSEQ hsTCRB v3.0 assay was used at survey level resolution to sequence the TRB variable region. TRB sequencing targeted a depth of roughly 35,000-55,000 T-cell genomes per sample. Pooled TRB libraries were sequenced on an Illumina MiSeq with a v3 150-cycle kit. The original pipeline was this. Repertoire analysis was performed in R inside a reproducible Nextflow workflow that covered QC, data transformation and analysis. LymphoSeq2, an R package for AIRR-Seq data exploration, was used to implement custom analyses. Four samples that yielded fewer than 5000 total TRB sequences were excluded, so that 200 or so HIV repertoires were analyzed. Of the approximately 190 retained HIV repertoires, about 59 were collected before and approximately 130 after ART initiation. Each repertoire was downsampled to 5000 TRB nucleotide sequences, and summary statistics were averaged across 100 downsampling iterations. The analysis kept only TRB sequences whose CDR3 regions were at least seven amino acids long. A Shannon entropy-derived clonality score and the Gini coefficient were used to measure diversity. In repertoire networks, the top 5000 CDR3 amino acid sequences were linked whenever an edit distance of one separated two sequences. For TRB CDR3 amino acid sequences, antigen specificity groups and MHC restriction were predicted with GLIPH2. Known CMV, EBV, HIV or tissue antigen associations were flagged by matching CDR3 amino acid sequences against VDJdb and McPAS-TCR. Pre-ART, post-ART and control groups were compared with Wilcoxon signed-rank tests and Holm-Bonferroni correction. TCRdb stores this immuneACCESS table with in-frame sequences only. Part of the clones is absent; in the studies checked, under half of the shortfall reflects unresolved V genes, and no reason is known for the rest. V and J calls and clone size are those listed in that table; D and trimming were worked out from the DNA. The sample table contains 24,000 or so clones; only one count was recorded for around 80% of them. The ten most abundant clones make up 9% to 10% of the sample.

V and J lose 3 bases and 6 bases, and a span of 12 bases separates them. Reading the germline V gene (reference sequence) gives CDR1 SEHNR and CDR2 FQNEAQ. From cysteine to phenylalanine, the CDR3 is 15 amino acids long. Only the CDR3 region is kept as DNA, spanning 45 bases read in frame from base 1. The TCR comes from a woman aged 40 to 50 with HIV. The source material was unsorted PBMCs, sampled 1.2 years after starting antiretroviral therapy. The V gene is TRBV7-9 and the J gene is TRBJ1-6; the D gene is perhaps TRBD1, from 5 matching bases. This receptor has the CDR3 CASSFDRQGNSPLHF. In nucleotide form, the sequence is TGTGCCAGCAGCTTTGATCGTCAGGGTAATTCACCCCTCCACTTT.